Presented here are 3 T cell receptor beta chains from one specimen sequenced in a study of cytomegalovirus exposure and HLA in healthy donors. The PCR employed 60 Vbeta primers together with 13 Jbeta primers. Produced via immunoSEQ multiplex PCR; TCRdb's table is partial and in-frame only. The profile shows around 98,000 clones, around 73% of them singletons. Sequencing was done on a sample of PBMCs. Receptor source: a female donor in good health and CMV-seronegative.

V is TRBV18 and J is TRBJ1-1; D gene ambiguous. Germline V gene sequence: CDR1 KGHSH, CDR2 LQKENI. The CDR3 is made up of 15 amino acids. V was cut by 5 bases and J by 2 bases, with 15 bases left in between. CDR3 amino acids: CASSNDIFTNTEAFF. For the CDR3, the DNA is TGTGCCAGCTCAAATGATATCTTCACTAACACTGAAGCTTTCTTT.

The chain uses TRBV7-9 and TRBJ2-2; TRBD2 agrees at 13 bases. With 3 bases clipped from V and 5 bases from J, the junction kept 0 bases outside the gene matches. This CDR3 is 15 amino acids long. Germline loops: CDR1 SEHNR, CDR2 FQNEAQ (reference sequence). CDR3 sequence: CASSLGLAGTGELFF. DNA for the CDR3: TGTGCCAGCAGCTTGGGACTAGCGGGGACCGGGGAGCTGTTTTTT.

J is TRBJ1-1 and V is TRBV2; TRBD1 matches at 7 bases. After removal of 3 bases from V and 0 bases from J, the junction contained 7 bases not matched to a gene. Germline values: CDR1 SNHLY, CDR2 FYNNEI. The CDR3 consists of 16 residues. As DNA, the CDR3 is TGTGCCAGCAGTGAGCCGGGACAGCTTATGAACACTGAAGCTTTCTTT. It translates to CASSEPGQLMNTEAFF.